This T cell receptor beta chain was obtained from a study of blood T cell repertoires in COVID-19. Authors' data handling: How many nucleated cells were present was estimated from reference gene primer amplification. The assay was immunoSEQ multiplex PCR, and TCRdb's table has in-frame clones only and misses some. That table furnishes V, J and clone size, whereas the DNA furnished D and trimming. The table includes 200,000 to 300,000 clones, around 87% detected once. The germline V and J ends were trimmed by 4 bases and 0 bases, with 15 bases remaining between them. Germline CDR1 reads SGHNT; CDR2 reads YYREEE (reference sequence). The CDR3 extends over 16 amino acids.

This TCR derives from a middle-aged woman who had recovered from COVID-19. The chain employs TRBV5-4 and TRBJ2-3; maybe TRBD1 (6 bases). Sequenced input: peripheral blood. In DNA, the CDR3 is TGTGCCAGCAGCGACCCCCGGACAGATAGCACAGATACGCAGTATTTT. It specifies CASSDPRTDSTDTQYF. The full variable domain, in which reference TRBV5-4 and TRBJ2-3 provide the parts outside the CDR3, is ETGVTQSPTHLIKTRGQQVTLRCSSQSGHNTVSWYQQALGQGPQFIFQYYREEENGRGNFPPRFSGLQFPNYSSELNVNALELDDSALYLCASSDPRTDSTDTQYFGPGTRLTVL.